These 29 T cell receptor beta chains were sequenced from one sample in a study of shared clonotypes between healthy human individuals. Profiling relied on immunoSEQ multiplex PCR, and the TCRdb table lists in-frame clones only, not all of them. In the table there are some 2 million clones, about 95% of which are singletons. Terminally differentiated effector memory CD45RA+ cells were excluded from the naive CD8 cells, which were CD45RO-negative and positively selected for CCR7. Sequenced input: naive CD8+ T cells sorted from blood. The receptors stem from a man aged 18 to 29 in good health.

The chain couples TRBV5-4 to TRBJ2-1; 7 positions match TRBD2. V was pared by 1 base and J by 0 bases, with 4 bases of the junction left unmatched. The CDR3 runs 16 residues. Looked up from germline, CDR1 is SGHNT and CDR2 is YYREEE (reference sequence). CDR3 DNA: TGTGCCAGCAGCTTGTCACTAGCGAGCTCCTACAATGAGCAGTTCTTC. It translates to CASSLSLASSYNEQFF.

V and J are TRBV10-2 and TRBJ1-3; a weak D match, TRBD1 (6 bases). The ends were cut back, 3 bases at V and 2 bases at J, with 11 bases in the middle. The CDR3 length is 15 residues. Germline V gives CDR1 WSHSY, CDR2 SAAADI. The CDR3 DNA reads TGCGCCAGCAGTGATTCTCCAGGGGCTGGAAACACCATATATTTT. Translated, it gives CASSDSPGAGNTIYF.

The rearrangement joins TRBV2 to TRBJ2-7, with D perhaps TRBD1 (5 bases). The CDR3 has 13 amino acids. Germline CDR1 reads SNHLY; CDR2 reads FYNNEI. V shed 10 bases and J shed 5 bases, with 18 bases lying between them. DNA for the CDR3: TGTGCCACCTTGACAGTCAAGGGCGACGAGCAGTACTTC. It is translated as CATLTVKGDEQYF.

The chain employs TRBV6-1 and TRBJ1-5; TRBD1 agrees at 8 bases. V trimming: 4 bases; J trimming: 6 bases; junction bases outside the gene matches: 5. The CDR3 length is 14 residues. Germline lookup yields CDR1 MNHNS and CDR2 SASEGT. Here the CDR3 reads CASSGSQGAQPQHF. CDR3 DNA sequence: TGTGCCAGCAGTGGATCCCAGGGGGCTCAGCCCCAGCATTTT.

J is TRBJ1-4 and V is TRBV13; D gene ambiguous. The ends were cut back, 0 bases at V and 8 bases at J, with 10 bases in the middle. Germline V gene data show CDR1 as PRHDT and CDR2 as FYEKMQ (reference sequence). The length of the CDR3 is 14 residues. For the CDR3, the DNA is TGTGCCAGCAGCTTAGGCTCCTCGCGGGAAAAACTGTTTTTT. This encodes CASSLGSSREKLFF.

The rearrangement joins TRBV27 to TRBJ2-7; 8 positions match TRBD1. The CDR3 loop spans 13 amino acids. V gave up 5 bases and J gave up 9 bases; unmatched junction bases: 9. Germline CDR1 and CDR2: MNHEY and SMNVEV (reference sequence). The DNA of the CDR3 is TGTGCCAGCAGTGCAATTGACAGGGGTGGGCAGTACTTC. This translates into CASSAIDRGGQYF.

The V and J genes are TRBV4-3 and TRBJ2-7; maybe TRBD2 (6 bases). V lost 0 bases, J lost 0 bases, and 9 bases lay in between. The germline V gene has CDR1 LGHNA and CDR2 YSLEER. The CDR3 spans 15 residues. In nucleotides, the CDR3 is TGCGCCAGCAGCCAAGATTACGGGAGCTCCTACGAGCAGTACTTC. Its protein product is CASSQDYGSSYEQYF.

Concerning this clone: Other nucleotide sequences in the sample specify the same CDR3. The rearrangement links TRBV19 to TRBJ1-1, with 7 bases fitting TRBD1. The CDR3 has 13 residues. With V trimmed by 7 bases and J by 1 base, 3 bases remained unmatched. CDR1 and CDR2 from the germline V gene are LNHDA and SQIVND (reference sequence). DNA of the CDR3: TGTGCCAGTATTTCAGGGGGGAACACTGAAGCTTTCTTT. It encodes CASISGGNTEAFF.

To note about this clone: At the DNA level, this CDR3 is encoded by other sequences in the same sample as well. The chain joins TRBV5-4 to TRBJ2-7, with 8 bases aligning to TRBD2. Germline-derived CDR1 and CDR2 are SGHNT and YYREEE (reference sequence). This CDR3 is 14 amino acids long. Losses at the gene ends were 2 bases for V and 3 bases for J; bases not matched to a gene: 4. The CDR3 DNA follows: TGTGCCAGCAGCTTTACGGGAGGGCTCTACGAGCAGTACTTC. Protein product: CASSFTGGLYEQYF.

This chain joins TRBV4-3 and TRBJ2-7; tentatively, D is TRBD2 (6 bases). CDR3 size: 18 residues. Germline V CDR1 and CDR2: LGHNA, YSLEER. Trimming took 0 bases from V and 4 from J, leaving 22 bases between them. Here the CDR3 reads CASSQERGLAGPAYEQYF. For the CDR3, the DNA is TGCGCCAGCAGCCAAGAGAGGGGTCTCGCGGGGCCGGCTTACGAGCAGTACTTC.

This chain joins TRBV5-1 and TRBJ2-7; 10 bases are a match to TRBD1. With 4 bases clipped from V and 4 bases from J, the junction kept 8 bases outside the gene matches. The CDR3 is made up of 15 amino acids. CDR1 and CDR2 from the germline V gene are SGHRS and YFSETQ. The CDR3 bases are TGCGCCAGCAGCCCTGGACAGGGGGTCAGTTACGAGCAGTACTTC. The encoded protein is CASSPGQGVSYEQYF.

The chain carries TRBV7-9 and TRBJ2-5, with D maybe TRBD1 (6 bases). The CDR3 sequence is 15 residues long. Between the trimmed V and J ends, which lost 5 bases and 5 bases, there was a span of 18 bases. Looked up from germline, CDR1 is SEHNR and CDR2 is FQNEAQ (reference sequence). CDR3 bases: TGTGCCAGCAGCCACCCGGACAGTAAACCCGAGACCCAGTACTTC. This encodes CASSHPDSKPETQYF.

CDR3 residues: CASGSVGNEQFF. DNA for the CDR3: TGTGCCAGCGGGTCGGTGGGTAATGAGCAGTTCTTC. The rearrangement links TRBV6-5 to TRBJ2-1; the D is unclear. From germline, CDR1 is MNHEY and CDR2 SVGAGI. This CDR3 is built from 12 residues. The V and J ends lost 8 bases and 7 bases respectively, with 12 bases between them.

This clone was observed once. This sequence joins TRBV7-6 and TRBJ2-1; D ambiguous. This CDR3 has 15 residues. V gave up 0 bases and J gave up 7 bases, with 13 bases separating them. Germline V gene sequence: CDR1 SGHVS, CDR2 FNYEAQ. The CDR3 sequence is CASSLAGGSPNEQFF. CDR3 coding DNA: TGTGCCAGCAGCTTAGCTGGTGGGTCTCCGAATGAGCAGTTCTTC.

For this clone: Within the sample, other DNA sequences also encode this same CDR3. V usage is TRBV7-9 and J usage is TRBJ1-3, with D uncertain. The CDR3 extends over 15 amino acids. Per the germline V gene, CDR1 is SEHNR and CDR2 is FQNEAQ (reference sequence). V was cut by 1 base and J by 0 bases, with 7 bases left in between. CDR3 region: CASSLEGGSGNTIYF. CDR3 nucleotides: TGTGCCAGCAGCTTAGAGGGTGGCTCTGGAAACACCATATATTTT.

This clone was detected only once. The genes are TRBV6-5 and TRBJ2-1; 9 bases agree with TRBD2. There are 13 residues in the CDR3. Looked up from germline, CDR1 is MNHEY and CDR2 is SVGAGI. After removal of 8 bases from V and 8 bases from J, the junction contained 7 bases not matched to a gene. In nucleotides, the CDR3 is TGTGCCAGCGGGGCTAGCGGGATCGATGAGCAGTTCTTC. It yields the protein CASGASGIDEQFF.

This clone has just a few counts. V usage is TRBV5-1 and J usage is TRBJ1-4; TRBD1 aligns across 7 bases. The CDR3 runs to 14 residues. Germline V lookup: CDR1 SGHRS, CDR2 YFSETQ. V shed 4 bases and J 3 bases; nucleotides not matched to a gene: 3. The DNA for the CDR3 is TGCGCCAGCAGCCAAGGGACAGCTAATGAAAAACTGTTTTTT. Protein product: CASSQGTANEKLFF.

V usage is TRBV9 and J usage is TRBJ2-7, with 8 bases lining up with TRBD1. Trimming took 2 bases from V and 5 from J; bases not matched to a gene: 9. This CDR3 has 15 amino acids. The germline CDR1 and CDR2 sequences are SGDLS and YYNGEE. The CDR3 bases are TGTGCCAGCAGCGTTGCGGACAGGGCTGTGGACGAGCAGTACTTC. Residues: CASSVADRAVDEQYF.

This clone was detected a few times. V gene TRBV2 combines with J gene TRBJ2-7, with 8 bases matching TRBD1. The CDR3 has 15 amino acids. Trimming removed 4 bases from V and 7 bases from J; junction bases left unmatched: 12. Germline values: CDR1 SNHLY, CDR2 FYNNEI. DNA for the CDR3: TGTGCCAGCAGTGGCGGTTGGACAGGGTCTAGTGAGCAGTACTTC. As protein: CASSGGWTGSSEQYF.

This clone has more than one count but fewer than ten. The DNA for the CDR3 is TGTGCCAGCAGCTTTCTAGGGGGTTTACCAGACGGCTACACCTTC. Its protein product is CASSFLGGLPDGYTF. The chain carries TRBV7-3 and TRBJ1-2; the D gene is possibly TRBD1 (6 bases). The CDR3 is 15 amino acids. The germline V gene encodes CDR1 SGHTA and CDR2 FQGTGA. V lost 3 bases to trimming and J lost 8 bases, with 19 bases between them.

This clone came up a few times. The chain carries TRBV6-1 and TRBJ1-2; D possibly corresponds to TRBD1 (5 bases). Germline V gene lookup returns CDR1 MNHNS and CDR2 SASEGT. V was pared by 7 bases and J by 0 bases, with 15 bases between. The CDR3 totals 15 residues. In DNA, the CDR3 is TGTGCCAGCACCATACGGTGGGGCGCTAACTATGGCTACACCTTC. Translating it yields CASTIRWGANYGYTF.

This CDR3 is CASSYGQTSGFEEQYF. CDR3 sequence (DNA): TGTGCCAGCAGTTACGGGCAGACGTCAGGGTTTGAGGAGCAGTACTTC. This chain joins TRBV6-6 and TRBJ2-7; D may be TRBD1 (5 bases). In germline, CDR1 is MNHNY, CDR2 SVGAGI (reference sequence). The germline V and J ends were trimmed by 2 bases and 7 bases, with 21 bases remaining between them. The length of the CDR3 is 16 residues.

The chain couples TRBV27 to TRBJ2-1; D is uncertain. The V end lost 3 bases, the J end lost 5 bases, and 5 bases lay between the germline ends. Germline V gene data show CDR1 as MNHEY and CDR2 as SMNVEV (reference sequence). CDR3 size: 12 residues. The CDR3 region has the DNA TGTGCCAGCAGTTTTTCGAACAATGAGCAGTTCTTC. Its protein is CASSFSNNEQFF.

The V gene is TRBV13, the J gene TRBJ2-7; 9 bases line up with TRBD2. The J segment lost 6 bases and the V segment lost 5 bases, leaving 17 bases of the junction unmatched. This CDR3 comprises 17 residues. CDR1 and CDR2 from the germline V gene are PRHDT and FYEKMQ (reference sequence). In nucleotides, the CDR3 is TGTGCCAGCAGCCCACCTGGTTTAGGACTAGCGTCCCCCGAGCAGTACTTC. Translating gives CASSPPGLGLASPEQYF.

The chain couples TRBV6-5 to TRBJ2-5, with a weak D call TRBD2 (5 bases). The CDR3 contains 15 residues. Germline CDR1 MNHEY, CDR2 SVGAGI. Trimming removed 2 bases from V and 5 bases from J, with 15 bases in between. The CDR3 nucleotides are TGTGCCAGCAGTTACGCGGTCCCCTCGGGGGAGACCCAGTACTTC. This encodes CASSYAVPSGETQYF.

The CDR3 coding sequence is TGTGCCAGCAGCGTAGTGGGTCGGGACACTGAAGCTTTCTTT. Protein product: CASSVVGRDTEAFF. The genes are TRBV9 and TRBJ1-1, with no clear D. Looked up from germline, CDR1 is SGDLS and CDR2 is YYNGEE. V shed 0 bases and J shed 3 bases, with 9 bases lying between them. The CDR3 contains 14 residues.

The gene calls are TRBV4-1 and TRBJ1-3; no definite D call. V was cut by 6 bases and J by 0 bases, with 9 bases left in between. Per germline, CDR1 MGHRA and CDR2 YSYEKL. The CDR3 is 14 amino acids. The CDR3 sequence is CASSPSYSGNTIYF. The CDR3 nucleotides read TGCGCCAGCAGTCCCTCCTACTCTGGAAACACCATATATTTT.

The J gene is TRBJ2-7, the V gene TRBV14, with a weak D call TRBD1 (5 bases). Germline CDR1 is SGHDN and CDR2 is FVKESK. The CDR3 is 14 residues long. V shed 5 bases and J shed 2 bases, with 13 bases lying between them. Here the CDR3 DNA reads TGTGCCAGCAGCGGGCAGGGAAACACCTACGAGCAGTACTTC. Translation gives CASSGQGNTYEQYF.

V and J are TRBV4-1 and TRBJ2-2, with 10 bases identical to TRBD1. The CDR3 is made up of 17 amino acids. Per the germline V gene, CDR1 is MGHRA and CDR2 is YSYEKL. Losses at the gene ends were 2 bases for V and 3 bases for J; bases not matched to a gene: 6. CDR3 region: CASSQRDRGYYTGELFF. The CDR3 DNA sequence: TGCGCCAGCAGCCAACGGGACAGGGGCTATTACACCGGGGAGCTGTTTTTT.